There are many counts of the clone carrying this T cell receptor beta chain. This entry comes from a study of Graves' ophthalmopathy and Graves' hyperthyroidism. Germline trimming cut 6 bases from V and 6 bases from J; bases unmatched to any gene: 10. The germline gives CDR1 SQVTM, CDR2 ANQGSEA. CDR3 length equals 13 residues. Uncontrolled infections, other autoimmune diseases, pregnancy or lactation barred patients from enrollment. The diagnosis was founded upon clinical symptoms, serum thyroxine, TRAb, thyroid ultrasound and orbital computed tomography. RNA transcripts provided the template for amplifying TCR beta CDR3 regions. The library came from an HTBI-primed first-round RT-PCR and a second-round multiplex PCR. MiXCR, run by TCRdb on the multiplex PCR reads, gives a single entry per CDR3 protein. The sample lists about 740,000 distinct CDR3 sequences; 40% were seen once.

This clonotype was obtained from an adult man with Graves' ophthalmopathy. Sequenced material: peripheral blood. The rearrangement uses TRBV29-1 and TRBJ1-2; TRBD1 agrees at 7 bases. The CDR3 loop reads CSVSETGRNGYTF. For the CDR3, the DNA is TGCAGCGTCTCCGAGACAGGGCGTAATGGCTACACCTTC. Full variable domain (remainder filled in from reference TRBV29-1 and TRBJ1-2): SAVISQKPSRDICQRGTSLTIQCQVDSQVTMMFWYRQQPGQSLTLIATANQGSEATYESGFVIDKFPISRPNLTFSTLTVSNMSPEDSSIYLCSVSETGRNGYTFGSGTRLTVV.